The clone carrying this T cell receptor beta chain has only one observation. Per the study methods: Reference gene primer amplification gave estimated nucleated cell counts. Repertoires were generated with immunoSEQ multiplex PCR, while TCRdb's copy carries only in-frame clones and drops some. The DNA gave D and trimming, while V, J and clone size come from that table. This table holds approximately 300,000 clones, roughly nine tenths found once. The sample belongs to a study of blood T cell repertoires in COVID-19. Study background: The origin of the acute and convalescent COVID-19 samples was the United States, Italy and Spain. T cells, B-cell-depleted T cells, or PBMCs provided the cDNA or gDNA that served as material.

V lost 4 bases, J lost 8 bases, and 11 bases lay in between. Germline V gene data show CDR1 as WNHNN and CDR2 as SYGVQD (reference sequence). This CDR3 region has 12 residues. Participant-given clinical history determined each cohort assignment. This TCR derives from a man in his sixties who had recovered from COVID-19. Material: PBMCs or T cells enriched from blood (not recorded which). J is TRBJ1-1 and V is TRBV10-1, with D unresolved. The CDR3 sequence: CASSAGAAEAFF. For the CDR3, the DNA is TGCGCCAGCAGTGCAGGTGCCGCCGAAGCTTTCTTT.